The next 30 T cell receptor beta chains were all read from a single sample in a study of technical replicates of blood from several donors. Clones were read by immunoSEQ multiplex PCR, and TCRdb kept only the in-frame ones, dropping some. The top ten hold 0.2% to 0.3% of the sample, which has 79,000 or so clones, 91% seen once. Sequenced sample: T cells isolated from PBMCs. These receptors were obtained from a human donor in good health.

The CDR3 sequence: CASSVSGGAVEQFF. In DNA form, the CDR3 reads TGTGCCAGCAGCGTTAGCGGGGGGGCCGTTGAGCAGTTCTTC. The gene calls are TRBV7-9 and TRBJ2-1; the match to TRBD2 covers 11 bases. The germline CDR1 and CDR2 sequences are SEHNR and FQNEAQ (reference sequence). The CDR3 has 14 amino acids. V gave up 5 bases and J gave up 9 bases; unmatched junction bases: 6.

The chain joins TRBV15 to TRBJ1-2, with D tentatively TRBD1 (5 bases). Germline CDR1 LNHNV, CDR2 YYDKDF (reference sequence). V lost 4 bases to trimming and J lost 3 bases, with 15 bases between them. This CDR3 region has 15 residues. This CDR3 is CATSTTDSGHYGYTF. The CDR3 DNA reads TGTGCCACCAGCACCACAGACAGTGGCCACTATGGCTACACCTTC.

This clone appeared a single time. The rearrangement links TRBV10-3 to TRBJ2-5, with 8 bases aligning to TRBD1. This CDR3 has 16 amino acids. Germline CDR1 is ENHRY and CDR2 is SYGVKD. V shed 2 bases, J shed 2 bases, and the junction held 7 bases outside the gene matches. CDR3 sequence reads: CAISEPRTGLQETQYF. CDR3 in DNA: TGTGCCATCAGTGAGCCCCGGACAGGGCTACAAGAGACCCAGTACTTC.

The rearrangement links TRBV5-5 to TRBJ2-1; D is undetermined. Germline V CDR1 and CDR2: SGHKS, YYEKEE (reference sequence). This CDR3 has 13 amino acids. Trimming pared 4 bases from V and 2 bases from J, leaving 7 bases between. The CDR3 loop reads CASSPDTYNEQFF. DNA for the CDR3: TGTGCCAGCAGCCCTGACACCTACAATGAGCAGTTCTTC.

This clone was seen just once. The genes are TRBV7-2 and TRBJ2-5, with D possibly TRBD1 on 7 matching bases. V lost 7 bases and J lost 2, with 17 bases in between. CDR3 size: 15 residues. Germline-derived CDR1 and CDR2 are SGHTA and FQGNSA. The CDR3 is CASTPQGDSQETQYF. The CDR3 nucleotides are TGTGCCAGCACCCCGCAGGGGGACTCTCAAGAGACCCAGTACTTC.

This clone was observed once. The CDR3 here is CASSEWGTISNEQFF. CDR3 sequence (DNA): TGTGCCAGCAGTGAATGGGGGACAATCTCAAATGAGCAGTTCTTC. This chain joins TRBV2 and TRBJ2-1; TRBD1 might be the D (6 bases). CDR3 length: 15 amino acids. Deletions cut 2 bases from V and 7 bases from J, with 15 bases between. CDR1 is SNHLY, CDR2 FYNNEI, per germline.

J is TRBJ2-1 and V is TRBV10-1; 8 nucleotides match TRBD2. Trimming took 4 bases from V and 2 from J; bases not matched to a gene: 4. The CDR3 has 15 residues. Germline V lookup: CDR1 WNHNN, CDR2 SYGVQD (reference sequence). This CDR3 is CASSGSGGTYNEQFF. The CDR3 DNA reads TGCGCCAGCAGTGGGTCGGGGGGGACCTACAATGAGCAGTTCTTC.

This sequence joins TRBV9 and TRBJ1-6, with TRBD1 as a possible D gene (5 bases). V gave up 4 bases and J gave up 15 bases, with 17 bases separating them. The germline V gene has CDR1 SGDLS and CDR2 YYNGEE. The CDR3 has 13 residues. The CDR3 reads CASSPSITGLLHF. The CDR3 DNA sequence: TGTGCCAGCAGCCCCTCAATAACGGGACTCCTCCACTTT.

This chain connects TRBV7-8 to TRBJ1-1; D is ambiguous. Germline values: CDR1 SGHVS, CDR2 FQNEAQ. The ends were cut back, 2 bases at V and 2 bases at J, with 9 bases in the middle. This CDR3 is built from 14 residues. The chain's CDR3 is CASSLSGLNTEAFF. The CDR3 DNA reads as TGTGCCAGCAGCTTATCAGGATTAAACACTGAAGCTTTCTTT. The entire variable domain, with the rest obtained from reference TRBV7-8 and TRBJ1-1, is as follows: GAGVSQSPRYKVAKRGQDVALRCDPISGHVSLFWYQQALGQGPEFLTYFQNEAQLDKSGLPSDRFFAERPEGSVSTLKIQRTQQEDSAVYLCASSLSGLNTEAFFGQGTRLTVV.

The J gene is TRBJ1-1, the V gene TRBV29-1; D ambiguous. Germline V gene sequence: CDR1 SQVTM, CDR2 ANQGSEA. V lost 5 bases and J 1 base, leaving 8 bases between the germline ends. The CDR3 length is 12 residues. The CDR3 loop is CSVQPGNTEAFF. The CDR3 DNA follows: TGCAGCGTTCAACCGGGGAACACTGAAGCTTTCTTT.

The chain has TRBV7-7 and TRBJ2-2; D unclear. CDR1 is SSHAT, CDR2 FNYEAQ, per germline (reference sequence). The CDR3 covers 13 residues. Trimming pared 6 bases from V and 1 base from J, leaving 6 bases between. As DNA, the CDR3 is TGTGCCAGCAGGGCAGAGAACACCGGGGAGCTGTTTTTT. Amino acid sequence: CASRAENTGELFF.

This sequence joins TRBV18 and TRBJ2-7, with D possibly matching TRBD1 (6 bases). Germline CDR1 is KGHSH and CDR2 is LQKENI. Trimming cost V 4 bases and J 0 bases, with 16 bases left between them. The CDR3 runs to 16 residues. CDR3 sequence: CASSLADSTISYEQYF. CDR3 DNA: TGTGCCAGCTCACTCGCGGACAGCACGATCTCCTACGAGCAGTACTTC.

V gene TRBV28 combines with J gene TRBJ1-5; 10 positions match TRBD1. Trimming at V came to 4 bases and at J to 4 bases, leaving 13 bases not matched to a gene. Germline values: CDR1 MDHEN, CDR2 SYDVKM. This CDR3 spans 18 amino acids. The CDR3 nucleotides read TGTGCCAGCAGTTCCTCGCCGGGACAGGGGCACACAAATCAGCCCCAGCATTTT. Protein product: CASSSSPGQGHTNQPQHF.

The chain combines TRBV12-5 with TRBJ1-1; D uncertain. Trimming took 2 bases from V and 8 from J, leaving 9 bases between them. The CDR3 consists of 12 residues. Germline CDR1 reads LGHNT; CDR2 reads FRNRAP. CDR3 amino acids: CASGLMFLEAFF. The CDR3 region has the DNA TGTGCTAGTGGTTTGATGTTTCTGGAAGCTTTCTTT.

The V and J genes are TRBV6-6 and TRBJ1-1; maybe TRBD1 (5 bases). Germline loops: CDR1 MNHNY, CDR2 SVGAGI (reference sequence). The ends were cut back, 5 bases at V and 0 bases at J, with 13 bases in the middle. This CDR3 has 15 residues. CDR3 residues: CASSHVRVVNTEAFF. CDR3 DNA sequence: TGTGCCAGCAGTCACGTCAGGGTAGTGAACACTGAAGCTTTCTTT.

V gene TRBV10-1 combines with J gene TRBJ2-7; 8 bases are shared with TRBD2. CDR1 and CDR2 (germline): WNHNN, SYGVQD (reference sequence). Trimming took 6 bases from V and 4 from J; bases not matched to a gene: 8. The CDR3 length is 14 residues. The CDR3 bases are TGCGCCAGCAGCAGCGGGAGAAATCTGTACGAGCAGTACTTC. This sequence encodes CASSSGRNLYEQYF.

The rearrangement joins TRBV4-2 to TRBJ2-1; D remains ambiguous. Germline V gene lookup returns CDR1 LGHNA and CDR2 YNFKEQ. The CDR3 loop spans 14 amino acids. Trimming removed 0 bases at V and 9 bases at J, with 12 bases between. This CDR3 reads CASSQDLLGFEQFF. The CDR3 region has the DNA TGTGCCAGCAGCCAAGATCTCCTAGGTTTTGAGCAGTTCTTC.

The V and J genes are TRBV5-6 and TRBJ1-1, with D unclear. The CDR3 sequence is 17 residues long. V lost 0 bases and J lost 5, with 20 bases in between. Germline assignment: CDR1 SGHDT and CDR2 YYEEEE. CDR3 DNA sequence: TGTGCCAGCAGCTTGGGGGGTCAGCCTAGGGCGGGGACTGAAGCTTTCTTT. Translating it yields CASSLGGQPRAGTEAFF.

This chain uses TRBV6-1 with TRBJ1-1; tentatively, D is TRBD1 (6 bases). The CDR3 has 16 residues. V was cut by 4 bases and J by 1 base, with 16 bases left in between. Germline CDR1 is MNHNS and CDR2 is SASEGT. This CDR3 is CASSGLYQGPNTEAFF. The CDR3, as DNA: TGTGCCAGCAGTGGACTCTATCAGGGGCCGAACACTGAAGCTTTCTTT.

This clone was found once. This chain joins TRBV10-1 and TRBJ1-2; the D is unclear. The CDR3 contains 13 residues. V was cut by 6 bases and J by 4 bases, with 12 bases left in between. From germline, CDR1 is WNHNN and CDR2 SYGVQD (reference sequence). DNA for the CDR3: TGCGCCAGCAGCGCCGTCGGTGCCTATGGCTACACCTTC. This sequence encodes CASSAVGAYGYTF.

The V call is TRBV25-1, the J call TRBJ2-5; TRBD2 matches 8 bases. Trimming cost V 3 bases and J 1 base; bases outside gene matches: 4. CDR1 is MGHDK and CDR2 is SYGVNS in the germline V gene. The CDR3 is made up of 15 amino acids. This CDR3 is CASSEAGTSQETQYF. The CDR3 DNA sequence: TGTGCCAGCAGTGAGGCCGGGACTAGCCAAGAGACCCAGTACTTC.

This chain joins TRBV5-6 and TRBJ1-2; D is unclear. The CDR3 runs 12 residues. V was trimmed by 3 bases and J by 0 bases, leaving 3 bases between them. CDR1 and CDR2 (germline): SGHDT, YYEEEE. The CDR3 protein is CASSSSNYGYTF. As DNA, the CDR3 is TGTGCCAGCAGCTCATCTAACTATGGCTACACCTTC.

In its sample, this clone was seen once. The gene calls are TRBV5-1 and TRBJ2-4; 10 nucleotides align to TRBD2. The germline V gene encodes CDR1 SGHRS and CDR2 YFSETQ. The length of the CDR3 is 18 residues. With 1 base clipped from V and 6 bases from J, the junction kept 13 bases outside the gene matches. CDR3 bases: TGCGCCAGCAGCTTGTTTAGCGGGAGGTTGGAGGGTGGAAACATTCAGTACTTC. It translates to CASSLFSGRLEGGNIQYF.

The chain carries TRBV5-1 and TRBJ1-6; maybe TRBD1 (5 bases). CDR1 is SGHRS and CDR2 is YFSETQ in the germline V gene. This CDR3 is built from 17 residues. Trimming shortened V by 4 bases and J by 7 bases, and 21 bases separated the two germline ends. The CDR3 here is CASSLSGAGRGNSPLHF. Written as DNA, the CDR3 is TGCGCCAGCAGCCTCTCAGGCGCAGGTAGGGGCAATTCACCCCTCCACTTT.

This chain joins TRBV4-2 and TRBJ2-3; TRBD2 matches at 12 bases. CDR3 length: 16 residues. V shed 0 bases, J shed 5 bases, and the junction held 3 bases outside the gene matches. Per germline, CDR1 LGHNA and CDR2 YNFKEQ. Written as DNA, the CDR3 is TGTGCCAGCAGCCAAGAGGGACTAGCGGGTGGAGATACGCAGTATTTT. Protein product: CASSQEGLAGGDTQYF.

This clone is a singleton in its sample. This chain joins TRBV25-1 and TRBJ1-2; 11 bases are shared with TRBD1. Per germline, CDR1 MGHDK and CDR2 SYGVNS. The ends lost 7 bases at V and 8 bases at J; junction bases unmatched: 9. CDR3 length: 14 residues. The CDR3 loop is CASKRTGGLWGYTF. CDR3 DNA: TGTGCCAGCAAGAGGACAGGGGGCCTGTGGGGCTACACCTTC.

This chain joins TRBV6-1 and TRBJ1-2; D call uncertain. The CDR3 spans 12 residues. Trimming took off 5 bases at V and 5 bases at J, with 9 bases between the two ends. Germline V gene sequence: CDR1 MNHNS, CDR2 SASEGT. CDR3 in amino acids: CASSRQAYGYTF. The DNA of the CDR3 is TGTGCCAGCAGTCGGCAGGCGTATGGCTACACCTTC.

This chain uses TRBV28 with TRBJ1-5; 7 nucleotides align to TRBD1. The germline V gene encodes CDR1 MDHEN and CDR2 SYDVKM. The junction had 12 bases not matched to a gene; V was cut back by 1 base and J by 0 bases. This CDR3 is built from 19 residues. The CDR3 nucleotides are TGTGCCAGCAGTTTATTACAGGGGAGGATGGCATATAGCAATCAGCCCCAGCATTTT. Amino acids: CASSLLQGRMAYSNQPQHF.

The V gene is TRBV11-2, the J gene TRBJ1-1; D may be TRBD1 (5 bases). V was clipped by 7 bases and J by 1 base, with 16 bases between them. The CDR3 has 15 residues. Germline CDR1 is SGHAT and CDR2 is FQNNGV. CDR3 loop: CASTRRGDSNTEAFF. The CDR3 coding sequence is TGTGCCAGCACCAGACGGGGGGACTCGAACACTGAAGCTTTCTTT.

This CDR3 is CASSLLGQGIIVDEKLFF. The CDR3 DNA reads as TGCGCCAGCAGCCTACTGGGACAGGGAATCATCGTAGATGAAAAACTGTTTTTT. The chain has TRBV5-1 and TRBJ1-4, with 9 nucleotides matching TRBD1. The CDR3 contains 18 residues. Germline V gene data show CDR1 as SGHRS and CDR2 as YFSETQ. J gave up 6 bases and V 4 bases, and 16 bases lay outside the gene matches. Full variable domain (remainder filled in from reference TRBV5-1 and TRBJ1-4): KAGVTQTPRYLIKTRGQQVTLSCSPISGHRSVSWYQQTPGQGLQFLFEYFSETQRNKGNFPGRFSGRQFSNSRSEMNVSTLELGDSALYLCASSLLGQGIIVDEKLFFGSGTQLSVL.